These 10 T cell receptor beta chains were all obtained from the same sample, sequenced in a study of blood T cells in healthy people across ages. Using a J-beta primer mix together with a sample-barcoded 5' primer, a second PCR was run for about 7 to 12 cycles. One entry per CDR3 protein results from TCRdb running MiXCR on the 5' RACE reads. Of about a million distinct CDR3 sequences listed, approximately 50% are singletons. The sequenced material came from blood. These receptors originate from a woman in her fifties or sixties in good health.

The genes are TRBV4-1 and TRBJ1-2; D unresolved. CDR3 length: 15 residues. Germline CDR1 and CDR2: MGHRA and YSYEKL. Deletions cut 3 bases from V and 1 base from J, with 12 bases between. The CDR3 loop is CASSHWAKGNYGYTF. In DNA form, the CDR3 reads TGCGCCAGCAGCCACTGGGCCAAGGGTAACTATGGCTACACCTTC.

The chain joins TRBV3-1 to TRBJ1-2, with D unclear. With 2 bases removed from V and 7 bases from J, the gap between germline ends came to 11 bases. The CDR3 totals 13 residues. Germline-derived CDR1 and CDR2 are LGHDT and YNNKEL (reference sequence). CDR3 nucleotides: TGTGCCAGCAGCCAATTTGTTTCTAGTGGCTACACCTTC. It is translated as CASSQFVSSGYTF.

The V call is TRBV4-3, the J call TRBJ2-5, with 9 positions matching TRBD2. Germline-derived CDR1 and CDR2 are LGHNA and YSLEER. V trimming: 5 bases; J trimming: 11 bases; junction bases outside the gene matches: 12. The CDR3 runs to 14 residues. The CDR3 DNA follows: TGCGCCAGCAGCGTGGTAGCGGGAGCGACTGAGCAGTACTTC. It yields the protein CASSVVAGATEQYF.

This sequence joins TRBV29-1 and TRBJ2-1, with D maybe TRBD2 (7 bases). This CDR3 is built from 15 residues. V lost 6 bases to trimming and J lost 9 bases, with 24 bases between them. Germline V gene sequence: CDR1 SQVTM, CDR2 ANQGSEA. CDR3 nucleotide sequence: TGCAGCGTCCCTACGGGGGCGGGAGATAGGGGTGAGCAGTTCTTC. It is translated as CSVPTGAGDRGEQFF.

This clonotype has just a few counts. V is TRBV27 and J is TRBJ2-1; D not certain. V lost 1 base, J lost 8 bases, and 3 bases lay in between. Germline loops: CDR1 MNHEY, CDR2 SMNVEV (reference sequence). The CDR3 runs to 11 residues. The CDR3 DNA is TGTGCCAGCAGTTTATACGATGAGCAGTTCTTC. This encodes CASSLYDEQFF.

The J gene is TRBJ1-4, the V gene TRBV30; D is undetermined. The V gene's germline CDR1 is GTSNPN and CDR2 SVGIG (reference sequence). Trimming shortened V by 2 bases and J by 4 bases, and 8 bases separated the two germline ends. The CDR3 extends over 13 amino acids. The CDR3 DNA sequence: TGTGCCTGGAGTCGGGCAGATAATGAAAAACTGTTTTTT. This encodes CAWSRADNEKLFF.

V is TRBV5-5 and J is TRBJ2-1, with TRBD2 as a possible D gene (6 bases). The CDR3 loop spans 15 amino acids. Germline values: CDR1 SGHKS, CDR2 YYEKEE (reference sequence). The V gene lost 0 bases and the J gene lost 5 bases, with 12 bases spanning the gap. Here the CDR3 DNA reads TGTGCCAGCAGCTTGGACGCGGGGCCCAACAATGAGCAGTTCTTC. This sequence encodes CASSLDAGPNNEQFF.

The chain carries TRBV20-1 and TRBJ1-2; 8 nucleotides align to TRBD1. The germline V gene encodes CDR1 DFQATT and CDR2 SNEGSKA (reference sequence). Trimming took 1 base from V and 7 from J; bases not matched to a gene: 8. The CDR3 covers 14 residues. CDR3 sequence reads: CSARARQGFFGYTF. The CDR3 DNA reads TGCAGTGCTAGAGCGCGACAGGGGTTTTTTGGCTACACCTTC.

The chain combines TRBV5-1 with TRBJ1-1; D is perhaps TRBD1 (5 bases). The CDR3 has 15 amino acids. Germline V gene lookup returns CDR1 SGHRS and CDR2 YFSETQ. V was clipped by 0 bases and J by 4 bases, with 13 bases between them. The CDR3 nucleotides read TGCGCCAGCAGCTTGGAGGGGTCGGATGCCACTGAAGCTTTCTTT. It is translated as CASSLEGSDATEAFF.

This chain links TRBV28 with TRBJ2-1, with no clear D. The DNA end is a closer match to TRBJ2-7, so the J assignment may be wrong. The CDR3 is made up of 14 amino acids. CDR1 is MDHEN, CDR2 SYDVKM, per germline. This CDR3 reads CASSLQPTRYEQYF. CDR3 DNA sequence: TGTGCCAGCAGTTTACAACCAACCCGCTACGAGCAGTACTTC.